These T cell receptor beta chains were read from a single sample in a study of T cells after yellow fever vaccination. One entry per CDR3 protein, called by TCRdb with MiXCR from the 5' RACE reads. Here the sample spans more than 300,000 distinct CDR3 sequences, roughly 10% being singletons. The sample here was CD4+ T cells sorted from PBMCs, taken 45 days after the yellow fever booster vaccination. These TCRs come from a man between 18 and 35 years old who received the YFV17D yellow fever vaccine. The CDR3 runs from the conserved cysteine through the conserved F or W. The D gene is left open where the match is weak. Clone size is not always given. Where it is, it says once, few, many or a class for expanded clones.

CASSRTGANVLTF	TGTGCCAGCAGCCGGACTGGGGCCAACGTCCTGACTTTC	13	TRBV3-1	many	NA	TRBJ2-6
CASSPRTPADTQYF	TGTGCCAGCAGCCCTCGGACTCCCGCGGATACGCAGTATTTT	14	TRBV7-2	NA	NA	TRBJ2-3
CASSYSTGNYGYTF	TGTGCCAGCAGTTACTCGACGGGGAACTATGGCTACACCTTC	14	TRBV6-5	NA	NA	TRBJ1-2
CASSPGATGVGEQYF	TGTGCCAGCTCACCTGGAGCTACAGGGGTCGGGGAGCAGTACTTC	15	TRBV18	few	TRBD1	TRBJ2-7
CSASEDTQYF	TGCAGTGCTAGTGAGGATACGCAGTATTTT	10	TRBV20-1	few	NA	TRBJ2-3
CAKTGGGEETQYF	TGTGCCAAGACAGGGGGCGGCGAAGAGACCCAGTACTTC	13	TRBV2	NA	TRBD1	TRBJ2-5
CASSLDRAEEQFF	TGTGCCAGTAGTCTCGACAGGGCCGAGGAGCAGTTCTTC	13	TRBV19	NA	TRBD1	TRBJ2-1
CASSQDLNEQFF	TGTGCCAGCAGCCAAGATTTAAATGAGCAGTTCTTC	12	TRBV3-1	many	NA	TRBJ2-1
CASSWGGPTDTQYF	TGTGCCAGCAGTTGGGGAGGGCCCACAGATACGCAGTATTTT	14	TRBV12-3/TRBV12-4	few	TRBD2	TRBJ2-3
CASSEGRGVGNQPQHF	TGTGCCAGCAGCGAAGGTAGAGGGGTGGGCAATCAGCCCCAGCATTTT	16	TRBV6-5	many	NA	TRBJ1-5
CASQTGLFNQPQHF	TGTGCCAGCCAGACAGGGCTCTTCAATCAGCCCCAGCATTTT	14	TRBV6-6	NA	TRBD1	TRBJ1-5
CSARVGPSTDTQYF	TGCAGTGCCAGGGTTGGCCCTAGCACAGATACGCAGTATTTT	14	TRBV20-1	few	NA	TRBJ2-3
CASSLGQDPTDTQYF	TGTGCCAGCAGCTTAGGGCAGGACCCCACAGATACGCAGTATTTT	15	TRBV7-2	NA	NA	TRBJ2-3
CASSLLQGTGYTF	TGTGCCAGCAGTTTATTACAGGGCACTGGCTACACCTTC	13	TRBV27	NA	NA	TRBJ1-2
CASRTDYVGLAGASDTQYF	TGTGCCAGCAGGACCGATTACGTGGGACTAGCGGGGGCTTCGGATACGCAGTATTTT	19	TRBV12-3/TRBV12-4	many	TRBD2	TRBJ2-3
CASSYTGGSPEAFF	TGTGCCAGCAGTTACACAGGGGGCAGCCCTGAAGCTTTCTTT	14	TRBV6-6	few	TRBD1	TRBJ1-1
CASSYSRPNLPQHF	TGTGCCAGCAGTTACTCGCGCCCTAATCTGCCCCAGCATTTT	14	TRBV6-6	few	NA	TRBJ1-5
CASSHSGAQETQYF	TGTGCCAGCAGTCATAGCGGGGCCCAAGAGACCCAGTACTTC	14	TRBV27	NA	TRBD2	TRBJ2-5
CASSYSDWSRGELFF	TGTGCCAGCAGTTATTCTGATTGGTCCCGCGGGGAGCTGTTTTTT	15	TRBV27	NA	NA	TRBJ2-2
CSATWPGGPADTQYF	TGCAGTGCTACTTGGCCGGGGGGACCCGCAGATACGCAGTATTTT	15	TRBV20-1	few	TRBD2	TRBJ2-3
CASSFQGEGETQYF	TGCGCCAGCAGCTTCCAAGGGGAAGGGGAGACCCAGTACTTC	14	TRBV5-1	many	NA	TRBJ2-5
CASSYWVSGANVLTF	TGTGCCAGCAGTTATTGGGTGAGCGGGGCCAACGTCCTGACTTTC	15	TRBV6-5	few	NA	TRBJ2-6
CASSQLWGLEKLFF	TGCGCCAGCAGCCAACTGTGGGGCTTAGAAAAACTGTTTTTT	14	TRBV4-1	few	NA	TRBJ1-4
CASRGGQGYLYGYTF	TGTGCCAGCAGGGGTGGACAGGGCTACCTCTATGGCTACACCTTC	15	TRBV6-5	few	TRBD1	TRBJ1-2
CASSQDGLAGLRETQYF	TGCGCCAGCAGCCAAGATGGGCTAGCGGGGTTGCGTGAGACCCAGTACTTC	17	TRBV4-3	NA	TRBD2	TRBJ2-5
CATRGQTNTEAFF	TGCGCCACCCGGGGACAGACGAACACTGAAGCTTTCTTT	13	TRBV5-1	NA	TRBD1	TRBJ1-1
CASSLERPGTGELFF	TGTGCTAGCAGCTTAGAGCGCCCGGGCACCGGGGAGCTGTTTTTT	15	TRBV7-7	few	NA	TRBJ2-2
CASSLVRQQETQYF	TGCGCCAGCAGCTTGGTTCGGCAGCAAGAGACCCAGTACTTC	14	TRBV5-1	few	NA	TRBJ2-5
CASSLSGRGRDNSPLHF	TGCGCCAGCAGCTTGTCAGGGAGGGGCAGGGATAATTCACCCCTCCACTTT	17	TRBV5-1	few	NA	TRBJ1-6
CSARDDLRGEQYF	TGCAGTGCTAGAGATGATTTAAGGGGCGAGCAGTACTTC	13	TRBV20-1	few	NA	TRBJ2-7
CASSVRAGRRDF	TGTGCCAGCAGTGTACGGGCGGGGCGGCGTGACTTC	12	TRBV2	NA	NA	TRBJ2-7
CASSLVVRGGDTQYF	TGTGCCAGCAGCTTGGTTGTCAGGGGTGGTGATACGCAGTATTTT	15	TRBV5-4	NA	NA	TRBJ2-3
CASSQRQGNEQFF	TGCGCCAGCAGCCAGAGACAGGGTAATGAGCAGTTCTTC	13	TRBV4-3	few	TRBD1	TRBJ2-1
CSVEGQGAYEQYF	TGCAGCGTTGAAGGACAGGGGGCCTACGAGCAGTACTTC	13	TRBV29-1	NA	TRBD1	TRBJ2-7
CASSGRTSGGSDTQYF	TGTGCCAGCAGTGGCCGGACTAGCGGGGGATCTGATACGCAGTATTTT	16	TRBV6-1	NA	TRBD2	TRBJ2-3
CASRPGGGRETQYF	TGTGCCAGCAGACCTGGAGGGGGAAGGGAGACCCAGTACTTC	14	TRBV28	NA	NA	TRBJ2-5
CSAAGTSNRADTQYF	TGCAGTGCCGCCGGGACTAGTAATCGTGCAGATACGCAGTATTTT	15	TRBV20-1	few	TRBD2	TRBJ2-3
CASTLGWDTGSYEQYF	TGCGCCAGCACGCTCGGATGGGACACCGGCTCCTACGAGCAGTACTTC	16	TRBV5-1	many	NA	TRBJ2-7
CASSFLGSGGSPLHF	TGCGCCAGCAGCTTTCTAGGGAGCGGCGGTTCACCCCTCCACTTT	15	TRBV5-1	many	NA	TRBJ1-6
CASSPSGADTQYF	TGCGCCAGCAGCCCAAGCGGGGCAGATACGCAGTATTTT	13	TRBV5-1	NA	TRBD2	TRBJ2-3
CASSLGQIQETQYF	TGCGCCAGCAGCTTAGGCCAGATCCAAGAGACCCAGTACTTC	14	TRBV5-1	NA	NA	TRBJ2-5
CASTSTGGQETQYF	TGCGCCAGCACTTCAACCGGGGGGCAAGAGACCCAGTACTTC	14	TRBV5-1	NA	TRBD2	TRBJ2-5